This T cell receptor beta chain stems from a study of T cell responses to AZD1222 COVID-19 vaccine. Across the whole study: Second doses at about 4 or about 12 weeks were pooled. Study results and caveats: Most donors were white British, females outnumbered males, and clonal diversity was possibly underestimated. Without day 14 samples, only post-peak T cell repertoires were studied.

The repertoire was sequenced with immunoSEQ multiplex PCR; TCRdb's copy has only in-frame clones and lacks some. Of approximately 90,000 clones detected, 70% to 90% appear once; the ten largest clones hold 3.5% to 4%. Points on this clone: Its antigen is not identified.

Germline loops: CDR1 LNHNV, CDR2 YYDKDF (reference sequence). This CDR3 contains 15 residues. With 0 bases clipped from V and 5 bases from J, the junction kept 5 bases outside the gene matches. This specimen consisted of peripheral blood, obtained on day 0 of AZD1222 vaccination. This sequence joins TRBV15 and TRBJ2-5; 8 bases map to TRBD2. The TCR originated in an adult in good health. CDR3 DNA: TGTGCCACCAGCAGAGATCTCGCTAGCGGGGAGACCCAGTACTTC. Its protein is CATSRDLASGETQYF.